This record covers a single TCR beta chain. Its target antigen remains unknown. The sample holds no much larger clone one base away, and base qualities are not on file. TCRbeta CDR3 regions were amplified from genomic DNA using the immunoSEQ Assay, a bias-controlled multiplex PCR. The paper's data handling went like this. Within the assay, amplification of reference gene primers was used to estimate how many nucleated cells each sample contained. Sequence reads were collapsed and filtered to measure the absolute abundance of every unique TCRbeta CDR3 rearrangement. For each sample, productive Simpson clonality was calculated as the square root of Simpson's diversity index over productive rearrangements. The table comes from immuneACCESS by way of TCRdb, which keeps in-frame sequences with V and J called. Part of the clones is missing from these tables; in studies checked, under half for an unresolved V gene and the rest for unknown reasons. V and J calls and clone size are given by that table; D and trimming were obtained from the DNA. Within this sample are about 180,000 clones, with 82% of them counted one time only. Roughly 9% of the sample goes to the ten largest clones.

Collaborating institutions collected whole blood in K2EDTA tubes following their own protocols. Collaborator samples were shipped for TCRbeta analysis as frozen whole blood, isolated PBMCs, or DNA extracted from either sample type. Trimmed from V: 0 bases; trimmed from J: 7 bases; junction bases lacking a gene match: 6. The CDR3 spans 16 residues, from the cysteine through the phenylalanine. The CDR3 DNA has 48 bases and is translated from base 1. CDR1 and CDR2 (ENHRY, SYGVKD) derive from the germline V gene. These data belong to a study of blood T cell repertoires in COVID-19 (dated by TCRdb to about 2020). In terms of the full investigation: The collaborator samples originated in the United States, Italy and Spain and spanned the acute and convalescent phases of COVID-19. The sample metadata nearly always contained a de-identified subject ID, COVID-19 status, age in years and sex. Subjects who had been exposed to COVID-19, were actively infected with it, or had recovered from it provided the deeply sampled blood TCRbeta repertoires that made up the dataset. Where available, HLA class I and class II types were taken from metadata supplied by the sample provider and were not determined by assay-based typing. The repertoires were made available in a free public database intended to serve as a resource for research on the immune response to SARS-CoV-2. The prospective study material was composed of cDNA or gDNA derived from T cells, B-cell-depleted T cells, or PBMCs. The samples were drawn from the first 160 participants of the ongoing ImmuneRACE study and from 1,254 subjects provided by 6 global collaborators. The investigation overall reported the following: The amount of clinical and demographic metadata varied by source and participant and was provided uncurated.

The V and J segments used are TRBV10-3 and TRBJ1-6; TRBD1 lines up with 7 middle nucleotides. The sequenced sample was peripheral blood. The sequence derives from a woman between 65 and 79 years old with acute or convalescent COVID-19. The nucleotides read TGTGCCATCAGTGAGTCGATAGGGGGCGAGAATTCACCCCTCCACTTT. It translates as CAISESIGGENSPLHF.